The sequence of this TCR beta chain was determined in a study of CD8 T cells in ankylosing spondylitis. Germline V gene data show CDR1 as SGHRS and CDR2 as YFSETQ. This CDR3 contains 13 residues. Between the trimmed V and J ends, which lost 0 bases and 1 base, there was a span of 4 bases. This clonotype was seen repeatedly, ten times or more. The antigen is not known. With molecular barcodes, quantitative 5'-RACE was used to make the TCR beta libraries. TCRdb re-analysed the 5' RACE reads in MiXCR, keeping a single row per CDR3 protein. The repertoire holds 85,000 to 100,000 distinct CDR3 sequences, with about 8.6% as singletons. Study-wide results and caveats: The clones that were linked to disease were reported to be significantly enriched in matched synovial fluid samples from ankylosing spondylitis patients.

V gene TRBV5-1 combines with J gene TRBJ1-1; D ambiguous. Input material: blood, either unsorted or a sorted T cell fraction (not recorded which). This sequence was found in a male donor with ankylosing spondylitis or in good health (not recorded which). The CDR3 DNA sequence: TGCGCCAGCAGCTTGGAACGGAACACTGAAGCTTTCTTT. Protein product: CASSLERNTEAFF.